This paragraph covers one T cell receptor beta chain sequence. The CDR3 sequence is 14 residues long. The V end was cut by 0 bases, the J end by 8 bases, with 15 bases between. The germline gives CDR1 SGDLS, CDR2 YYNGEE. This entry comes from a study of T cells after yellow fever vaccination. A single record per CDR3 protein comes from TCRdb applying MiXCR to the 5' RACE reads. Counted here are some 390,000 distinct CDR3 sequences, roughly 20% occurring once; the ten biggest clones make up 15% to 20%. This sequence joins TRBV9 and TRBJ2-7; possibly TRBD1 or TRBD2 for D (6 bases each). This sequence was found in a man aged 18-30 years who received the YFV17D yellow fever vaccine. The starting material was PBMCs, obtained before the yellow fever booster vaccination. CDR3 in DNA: TGTGCCAGCAGCGTAGGACAGGCGGGCGGGAAGCAGTACTTC. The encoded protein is CASSVGQAGGKQYF.